This T cell receptor (beta chain) is drawn from a study of tissue-resident memory T cells in lung cancer (dated by TCRdb to about 2019). In the study overall: Paired tumor TRM and tumor non-TRM populations from about 10 lung cancer patients were compared by TCR beta-chain sequencing.

Concerning this clonotype itself: This receptor's antigen is unknown. No much larger clone exists at a distance of one base, and base qualities are not known.

Points the paper makes about the study in general: On average, expanded clonotypes made up around three quarters of tumor TRM repertoires, compared with 52% of tumor non-TRM repertoires. Compared with tumor non-TRM cells, tumor TRM cells had a significantly more restricted TCR repertoire, with lower Shannon-Wiener and inverse Simpson diversity.

Sequencing instrument: Illumina MiSeq. TCR sequencing libraries incorporated unique molecular identifiers and were indexed with TruSeq single indexes. On the authors' methods: MIGEC v1.2.7 was used to map and error-correct TCR reads, and VDJtools v1.1.7 was then used for analysis, with default settings for both tools. Shannon-Wiener and inverse Simpson indices were computed in VDJtools to quantify repertoire diversity. A TCRbeta clonotype was defined as expanded when the clonotype met a frequency threshold of at least three. Wilcoxon rank-sum tests across roughly ten patients were used for the statistical comparisons of TCR diversity between tumor TRM and non-TRM populations. The public reads were quality trimmed at Q25 with fastp and then assembled into clones with MiXCR by TCRdb, keeping productive beta chains. For every CDR3 protein sequence, its rows merge into one entry that carries the most common genes and DNA. Clone size and V and J calls follow TCRdb, not the original study. For this sample there are some 250 distinct CDR3 sequences; roughly 21% appear just once. Of the sample, over 60% is held by the ten largest clones.

The cysteine opens and the phenylalanine closes a CDR3 of 14 amino acids. Only the CDR3 part of the read is kept: 42 bases, read in frame from the first base. According to the germline V gene (reference sequence), CDR1 reads SGHNT and CDR2 reads YYREEE. Trimming accounts for 4 bases at V and 9 bases at J, while the number of junction bases matched to no gene is 5. CD8+ T cells were sorted by CD103 expression on a BD FACSAria-II directly into ice-cold TRIzol LS reagent. Freshly resected lung tumor tissue was collected at the time of surgical resection. After Fc receptor blocking, the fresh cells were stained for CD45, CD4, CD3, CD8A and CD103, and DAPI served for live/dead discrimination. A miRNeasy kit was used to purify total RNA from the sorted CD103+ and CD103- CD8+ T cells. Tumor-infiltrating CD8+ cytotoxic T cells were sorted according to CD103 expression so that tissue-resident memory (TRM) cells were separated from non-TRM cells. The donors had treatment-naive lung cancer. Upon referral, patients with respiratory malignancies who were newly diagnosed and untreated were recruited prospectively.

This TCR was recovered from a human donor with treatment-naive lung cancer (subtype not recorded). Rearrangement joined TRBV5-4 to TRBJ2-2; 11 bases in between match TRBD1. Sequencing was carried out using CD103- CD8+ T cells from lung tumor tissue. The cell subset or site label here, explained by the study, means: non-TRM CD8+ CTLs. Read as DNA, the sequence is TGTGCCAGCAGCGGGGGACAGGGGGAATGGGAGCTGTTTTTT. Its protein is CASSGGQGEWELFF. Joined to the reference TRBV5-4 and TRBJ2-2 proteins, this CDR3 gives the full variable domain: ETGVTQSPTHLIKTRGQQVTLRCSSQSGHNTVSWYQQALGQGPQFIFQYYREEENGRGNFPPRFSGLQFPNYSSELNVNALELDDSALYLCASSGGQGEWELFFGEGSRLTVL.